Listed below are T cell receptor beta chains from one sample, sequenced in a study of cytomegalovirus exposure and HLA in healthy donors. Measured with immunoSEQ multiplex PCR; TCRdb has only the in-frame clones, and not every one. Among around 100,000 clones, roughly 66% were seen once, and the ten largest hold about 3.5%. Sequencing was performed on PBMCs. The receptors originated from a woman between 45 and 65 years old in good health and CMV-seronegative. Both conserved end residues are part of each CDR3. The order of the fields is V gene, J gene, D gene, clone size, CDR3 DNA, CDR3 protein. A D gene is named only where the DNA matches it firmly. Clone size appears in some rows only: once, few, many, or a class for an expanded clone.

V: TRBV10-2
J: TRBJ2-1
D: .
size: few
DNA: TGCGCCAGCAGGGCAGGGGGCGGGGGTGAGCAGTTCTTC
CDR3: CASRAGGGGEQFF

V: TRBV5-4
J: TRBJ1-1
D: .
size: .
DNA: TGTGCCAGCAGCTTGCGGGAGCATGAAGCTTTCTTT
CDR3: CASSLREHEAFF

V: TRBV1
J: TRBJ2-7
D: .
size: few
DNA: TGCCCCTACCCCCGGCATCACTACGAGCAGTACTTC
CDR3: CPYPRHHYEQYF

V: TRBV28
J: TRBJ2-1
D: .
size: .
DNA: TGTGCCAGCAGTTCCGACGAGGCCCGAAACTACAATGAGCAGTTCTTC
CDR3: CASSSDEARNYNEQFF

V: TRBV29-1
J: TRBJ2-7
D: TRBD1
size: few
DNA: TGCAGCGTTCGACAGGGACCCTACGAGCAGTACTTC
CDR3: CSVRQGPYEQYF

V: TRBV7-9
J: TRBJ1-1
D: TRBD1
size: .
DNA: TGTGCCAGCAGGCACAATGGGGCAGGGGGTCAGGCTTTCTTT
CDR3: CASRHNGAGGQAFF

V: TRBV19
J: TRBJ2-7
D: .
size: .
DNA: TGTGCCACAAGACACGGACTGTCCTACGAGCAGTACTTC
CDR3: CATRHGLSYEQYF

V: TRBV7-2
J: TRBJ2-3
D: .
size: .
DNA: TGTGCCAGCAAGTTCGCGGGGCACACAGATACGCAGTATTTT
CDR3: CASKFAGHTDTQYF

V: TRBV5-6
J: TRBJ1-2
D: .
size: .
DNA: TGTGCCAGCAGCTCGACAGAGTATGGCTACACCTTC
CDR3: CASSSTEYGYTF

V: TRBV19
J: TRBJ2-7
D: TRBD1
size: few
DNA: TGTGCCAGTAGTATGGGACAGACCGTTCCCTACGAGCAGTACTTC
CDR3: CASSMGQTVPYEQYF